The clone carrying this T cell receptor (beta chain) was observed a handful of times. What it binds is unknown. The entry originates in a study of CD8+ T cells in alopecia areata. General study results and limits: How baseline CD8+ expansion relates to response remains uncertain (there was one nonresponder). In scalp and blood, many expanded lesional clones persisted during tofacitinib.

Extraction and reverse transcription of RNA yielded cDNA as the sequencing template. Produced via immunoSEQ multiplex PCR; TCRdb's table is partial and in-frame only. Among under 200,000 clones listed, 50% to 70% were seen once. Described treatment: oral pan-JAK inhibitor, 5-10 mg twice daily. Alopecia areata patients gave lesional scalp punch biopsies and peripheral blood samples. Sequenced here: CD4+ T cells sorted from blood, sampled at week 4, from a patient treated with tofacitinib. The source is a human donor with alopecia areata.

DNA for the CDR3: TGTGCCAGTAGTATAGGCCCCCCTGACACCGGGGAGCTGTTTTTT. Translating it yields CASSIGPPDTGELFF. The chain employs TRBV19 and TRBJ2-2, with D uncertain. This CDR3 is 15 amino acids long. The V gene's germline CDR1 is LNHDA and CDR2 SQIVND (reference sequence). V was shortened by 1 base and J by 3 bases, with 9 bases between the two germline ends.